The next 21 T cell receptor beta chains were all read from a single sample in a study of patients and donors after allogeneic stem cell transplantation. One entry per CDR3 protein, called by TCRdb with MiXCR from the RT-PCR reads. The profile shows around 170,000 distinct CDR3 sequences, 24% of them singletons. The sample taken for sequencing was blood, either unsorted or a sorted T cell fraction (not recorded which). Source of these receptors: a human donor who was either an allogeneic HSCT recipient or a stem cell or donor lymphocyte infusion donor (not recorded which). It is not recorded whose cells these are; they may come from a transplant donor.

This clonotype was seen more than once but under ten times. The CDR3 here is CAWSDGLAGGNQETQYF. CDR3 sequence (DNA): TGTGCCTGGAGTGATGGGCTAGCGGGAGGGAATCAAGAGACCCAGTACTTC. V usage is TRBV30 and J usage is TRBJ2-5, with 12 positions matching TRBD2. The CDR3 covers 17 residues. Losses at the gene ends were 1 base for V and 2 bases for J; bases not matched to a gene: 8. Germline CDR1 reads GTSNPN; CDR2 reads SVGIG (reference sequence).

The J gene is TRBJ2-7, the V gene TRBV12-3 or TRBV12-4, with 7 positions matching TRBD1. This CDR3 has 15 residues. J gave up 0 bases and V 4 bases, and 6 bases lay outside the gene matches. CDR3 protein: CASSSSRGSSYEQYF. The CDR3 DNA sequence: TGTGCCAGCAGTTCAAGCAGGGGGAGCTCCTACGAGCAGTACTTC.

CDR3 in DNA: TGCAGCGGGTTTGGGACGGACTCCTACGAGCAGTACTTC. It is translated as CSGFGTDSYEQYF. V gene TRBV29-1 combines with J gene TRBJ2-7; tentatively, D is TRBD1 or TRBD2 (5 bases each). Between the trimmed V and J ends, which lost 7 bases and 0 bases, there was a span of 13 bases. Germline assignment: CDR1 SQVTM and CDR2 ANQGSEA. The CDR3 totals 13 residues.

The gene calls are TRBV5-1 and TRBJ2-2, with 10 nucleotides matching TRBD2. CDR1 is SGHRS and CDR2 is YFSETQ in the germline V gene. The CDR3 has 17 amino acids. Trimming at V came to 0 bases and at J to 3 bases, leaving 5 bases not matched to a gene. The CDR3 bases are TGCGCCAGCAGCTTGGCGGGGACTAGCGCGGACACCGGGGAGCTGTTTTTT. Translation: CASSLAGTSADTGELFF.

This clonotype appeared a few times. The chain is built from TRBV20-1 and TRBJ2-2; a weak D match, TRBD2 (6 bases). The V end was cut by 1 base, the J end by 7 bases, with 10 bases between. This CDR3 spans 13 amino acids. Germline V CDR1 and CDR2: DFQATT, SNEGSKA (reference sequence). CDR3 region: CSARGDFYGELFF. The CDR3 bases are TGCAGTGCTAGAGGGGACTTTTACGGGGAGCTGTTTTTT.

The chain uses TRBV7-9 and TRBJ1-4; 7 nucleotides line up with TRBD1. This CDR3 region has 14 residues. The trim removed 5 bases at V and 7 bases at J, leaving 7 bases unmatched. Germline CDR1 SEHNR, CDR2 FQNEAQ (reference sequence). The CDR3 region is CASSPGQGGEKLFF. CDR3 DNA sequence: TGTGCCAGCAGCCCGGGCCAGGGGGGTGAAAAACTGTTTTTT.

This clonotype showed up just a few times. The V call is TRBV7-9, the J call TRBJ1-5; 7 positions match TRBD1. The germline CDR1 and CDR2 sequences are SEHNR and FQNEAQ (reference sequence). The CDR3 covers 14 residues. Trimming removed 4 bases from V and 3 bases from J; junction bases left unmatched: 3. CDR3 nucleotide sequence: TGTGCCAGCAGCTCCAGGGGGACCAATCAGCCCCAGCATTTT. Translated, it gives CASSSRGTNQPQHF.

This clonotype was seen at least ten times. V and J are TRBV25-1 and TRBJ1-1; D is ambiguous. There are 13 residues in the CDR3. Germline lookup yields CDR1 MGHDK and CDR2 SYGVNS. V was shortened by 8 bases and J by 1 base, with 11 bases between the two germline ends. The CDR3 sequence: CASHPGWNTEAFF. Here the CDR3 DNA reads TGTGCCAGCCACCCGGGTTGGAACACTGAAGCTTTCTTT.

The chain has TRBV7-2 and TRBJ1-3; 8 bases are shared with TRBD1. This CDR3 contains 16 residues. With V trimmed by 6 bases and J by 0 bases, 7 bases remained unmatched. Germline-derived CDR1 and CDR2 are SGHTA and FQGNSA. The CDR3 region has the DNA TGTGCCAGCAGACGAGGACAGGGCTCCTCTGGAAACACCATATATTTT. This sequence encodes CASRRGQGSSGNTIYF. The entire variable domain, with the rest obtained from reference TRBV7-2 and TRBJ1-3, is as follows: GAGVSQSPSNKVTEKGKDVELRCDPISGHTALYWYRQSLGQGLEFLIYFQGNSAPDKSGLPSDRFSAERTGGSVSTLTIQRTQQEDSAVYLCASRRGQGSSGNTIYFGEGSWLTVV.

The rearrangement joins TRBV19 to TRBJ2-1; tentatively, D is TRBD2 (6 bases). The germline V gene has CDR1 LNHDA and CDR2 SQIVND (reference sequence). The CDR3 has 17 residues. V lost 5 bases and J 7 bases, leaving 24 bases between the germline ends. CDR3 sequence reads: CASSEGLAGFSQNEQFF. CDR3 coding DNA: TGTGCCAGTAGTGAGGGCCTTGCGGGATTCTCACAAAATGAGCAGTTCTTC.

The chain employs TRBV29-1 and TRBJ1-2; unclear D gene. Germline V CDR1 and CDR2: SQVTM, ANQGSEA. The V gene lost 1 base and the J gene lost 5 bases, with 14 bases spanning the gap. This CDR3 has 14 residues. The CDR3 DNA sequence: TGCAGCGTTGAAGGAAGGCAGGTTAAGTATGGCTACACCTTC. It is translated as CSVEGRQVKYGYTF.

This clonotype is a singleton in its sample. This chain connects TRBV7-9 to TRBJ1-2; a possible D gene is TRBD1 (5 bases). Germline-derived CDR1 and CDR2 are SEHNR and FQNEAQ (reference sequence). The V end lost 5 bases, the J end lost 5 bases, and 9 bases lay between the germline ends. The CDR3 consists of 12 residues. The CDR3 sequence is CASSQGTYGYTF. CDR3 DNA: TGTGCCAGCAGCCAAGGGACTTATGGCTACACCTTC.

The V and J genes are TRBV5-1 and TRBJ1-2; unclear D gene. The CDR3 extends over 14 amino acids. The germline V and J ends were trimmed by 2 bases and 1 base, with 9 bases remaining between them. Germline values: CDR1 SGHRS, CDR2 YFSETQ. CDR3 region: CASSFSYNNYGYTF. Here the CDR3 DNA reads TGCGCCAGCAGCTTTTCCTATAATAACTATGGCTACACCTTC.

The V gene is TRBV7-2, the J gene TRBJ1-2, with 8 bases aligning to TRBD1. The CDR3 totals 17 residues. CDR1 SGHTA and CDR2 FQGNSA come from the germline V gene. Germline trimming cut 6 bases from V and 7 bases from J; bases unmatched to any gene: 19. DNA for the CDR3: TGTGCCAGCAGTCGTTCACGCAGGACAGGGCTATATCGTGGCTACACCTTC. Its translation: CASSRSRRTGLYRGYTF. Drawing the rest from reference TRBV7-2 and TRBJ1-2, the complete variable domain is GAGVSQSPSNKVTEKGKDVELRCDPISGHTALYWYRQSLGQGLEFLIYFQGNSAPDKSGLPSDRFSAERTGGSVSTLTIQRTQQEDSAVYLCASSRSRRTGLYRGYTFGSGTRLTVV.

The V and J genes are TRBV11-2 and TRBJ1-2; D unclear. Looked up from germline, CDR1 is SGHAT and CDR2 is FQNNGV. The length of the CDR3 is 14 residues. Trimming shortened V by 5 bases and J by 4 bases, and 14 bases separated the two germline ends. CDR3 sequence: CASSAEYLLYGYTF. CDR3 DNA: TGTGCCAGCAGCGCCGAATATCTTCTCTATGGCTACACCTTC.

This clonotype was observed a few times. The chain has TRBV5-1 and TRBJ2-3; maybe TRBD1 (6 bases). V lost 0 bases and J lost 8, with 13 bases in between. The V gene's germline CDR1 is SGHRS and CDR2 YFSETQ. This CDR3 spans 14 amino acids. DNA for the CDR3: TGCGCCAGCAGCTTGGCGGCAGGGGCTTCTACGCAGTATTTT. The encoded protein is CASSLAAGASTQYF.

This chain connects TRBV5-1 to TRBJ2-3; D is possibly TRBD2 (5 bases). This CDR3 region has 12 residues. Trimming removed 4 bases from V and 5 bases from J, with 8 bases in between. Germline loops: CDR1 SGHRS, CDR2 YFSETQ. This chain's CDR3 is CASSTSGDTQYF. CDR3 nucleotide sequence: TGCGCCAGCAGCACCAGCGGAGATACGCAGTATTTT.

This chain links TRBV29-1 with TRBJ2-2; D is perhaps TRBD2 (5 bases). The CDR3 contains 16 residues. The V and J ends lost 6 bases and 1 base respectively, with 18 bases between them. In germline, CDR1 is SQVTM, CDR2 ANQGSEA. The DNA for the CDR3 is TGCAGCGTCCCCCGTCCGGACTCCCGGAACACCGGGGAGCTGTTTTTT. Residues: CSVPRPDSRNTGELFF.

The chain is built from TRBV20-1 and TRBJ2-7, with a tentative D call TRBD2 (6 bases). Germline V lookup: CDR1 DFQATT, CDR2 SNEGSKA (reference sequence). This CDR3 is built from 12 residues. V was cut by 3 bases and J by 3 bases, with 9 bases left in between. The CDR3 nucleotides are TGCAGTGCTAGTGGAGGGATCTACGAGCAGTACTTC. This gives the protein CSASGGIYEQYF.

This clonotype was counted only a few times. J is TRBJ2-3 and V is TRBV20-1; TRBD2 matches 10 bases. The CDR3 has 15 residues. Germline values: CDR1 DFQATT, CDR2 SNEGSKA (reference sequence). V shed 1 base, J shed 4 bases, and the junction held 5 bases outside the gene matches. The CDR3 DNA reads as TGCAGTGCTAGAGCTAGCGGGAGTTGGGCAGATACGCAGTATTTT. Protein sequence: CSARASGSWADTQYF.

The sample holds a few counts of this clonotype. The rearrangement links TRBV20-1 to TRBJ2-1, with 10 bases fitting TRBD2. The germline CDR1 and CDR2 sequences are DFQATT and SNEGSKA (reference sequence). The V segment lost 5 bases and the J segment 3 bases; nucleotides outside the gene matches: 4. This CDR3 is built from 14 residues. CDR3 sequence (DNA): TGCAGTGCTCCACTAGCGGGAAACTACAATGAGCAGTTCTTC. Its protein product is CSAPLAGNYNEQFF.